This T cell receptor (beta chain) is drawn from a study of blood T cell repertoires in COVID-19. The wider study: Acute-phase and convalescent COVID-19 samples originated in the United States, Italy and Spain. Sources were T cells, B-cell-depleted T cells, or PBMCs; the material itself was cDNA or gDNA.

Under the authors' procedure: Amplification of reference gene primers provided the estimated nucleated cell counts. Only in-frame clones appear in the TCRdb table, and some are missing; sequencing was by immunoSEQ multiplex PCR. The V and J calls and clone size were taken over from that table, and D and trimming were inferred from the DNA. Of about 170,000 clones listed, 92% are singletons. Seattle-derived patients entered the study during active infection and were followed longitudinally. The CDR3 totals 15 residues. V lost 6 bases and J lost 2; bases outside the gene matches: 10. Per germline, CDR1 MNHEY and CDR2 SVGAGI.

This TCR was sampled from a man aged 25-45 years with COVID-19, enrolled during active disease. Material for sequencing was peripheral blood. The chain combines TRBV6-5 with TRBJ2-7; 7 nucleotides align to TRBD1. Here the CDR3 DNA reads TGTGCCAGCAGCCCCGGGCCCAGGGGGACCTACGAGCAGTACTTC. It encodes CASSPGPRGTYEQYF.